This T cell receptor (beta chain) stems from a study of human T cells and chemical hapten exposure. This clonotype was seen more than once but under ten times. Its antigen is unidentified. TCRdb reprocessed the RACE reads with MiXCR, giving one entry per CDR3 protein. The sample has under 450,000 distinct CDR3 sequences; roughly 6.3% are singletons. Time point reported: patch test 2, 6 weeks after DPC sensitization. Treatment reported: therapeutic diphenylcyclopropenone sensitization with weekly scalp DPC. CDR1 is DFQATT and CDR2 is SNEGSKA in the germline V gene (reference sequence). The CDR3 consists of 13 residues. The ends were cut back, 0 bases at V and 4 bases at J, with 6 bases in the middle. Findings and caveats of the study: Significantly more large CDR3 similarity clusters were formed by expanded TCRs than by controls. TCRs at high frequency, those above 1 in 1000, did not change with DPC sensitization.

The sequence was collected from a woman between 18 and 29 years old with alopecia areata. Some clones in this sample may be carry-over from other donors' samples. Sequences were derived from whole blood, sampled in connection with sensitization to the hapten diphenylcyclopropenone (DPC). The chain is built from TRBV20-1 and TRBJ1-4, with unresolved D. The CDR3 DNA reads as TGCAGTGCTAGAGATAGACGTAATGAAAAACTGTTTTTT. It codes for CSARDRRNEKLFF.